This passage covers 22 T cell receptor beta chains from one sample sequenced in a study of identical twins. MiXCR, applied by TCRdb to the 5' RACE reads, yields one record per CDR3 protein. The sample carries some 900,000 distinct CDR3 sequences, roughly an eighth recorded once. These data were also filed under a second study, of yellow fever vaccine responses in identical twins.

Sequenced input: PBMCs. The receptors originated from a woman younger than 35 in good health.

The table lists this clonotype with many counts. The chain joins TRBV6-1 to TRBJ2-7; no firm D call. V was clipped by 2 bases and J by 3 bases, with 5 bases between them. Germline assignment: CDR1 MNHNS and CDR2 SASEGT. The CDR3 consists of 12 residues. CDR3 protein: CASSEFVYEQYV. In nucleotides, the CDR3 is TGTGCCAGCAGTGAATTCGTCTACGAGCAGTACGTC.

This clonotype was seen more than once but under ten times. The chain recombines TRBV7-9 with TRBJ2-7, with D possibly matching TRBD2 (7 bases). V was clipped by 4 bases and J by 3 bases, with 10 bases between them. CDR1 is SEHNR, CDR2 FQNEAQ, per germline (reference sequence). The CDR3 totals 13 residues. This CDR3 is CASSSGGLYEQYF. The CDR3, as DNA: TGTGCCAGCAGCTCCGGGGGGCTCTACGAGCAGTACTTC.

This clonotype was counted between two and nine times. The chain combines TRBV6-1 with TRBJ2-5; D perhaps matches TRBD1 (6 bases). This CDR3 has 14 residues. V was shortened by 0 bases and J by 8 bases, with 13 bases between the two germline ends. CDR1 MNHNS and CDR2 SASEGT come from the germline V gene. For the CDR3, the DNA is TGTGCCAGCAGTGAAGCCGGGGACATTATAACCCAGTACTTC. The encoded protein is CASSEAGDIITQYF.

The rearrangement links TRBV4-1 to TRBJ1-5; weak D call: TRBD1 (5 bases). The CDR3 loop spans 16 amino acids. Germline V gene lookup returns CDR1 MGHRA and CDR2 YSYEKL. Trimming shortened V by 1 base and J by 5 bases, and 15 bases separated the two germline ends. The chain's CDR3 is CASSQGRGALYQPQHF. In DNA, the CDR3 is TGCGCCAGCAGCCAAGGTCGAGGGGCGTTGTATCAGCCCCAGCATTTT.

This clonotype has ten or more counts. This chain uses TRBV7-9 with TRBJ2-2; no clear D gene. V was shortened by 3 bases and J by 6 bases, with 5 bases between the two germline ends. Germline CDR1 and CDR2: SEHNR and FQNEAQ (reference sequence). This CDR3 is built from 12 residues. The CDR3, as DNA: TGTGCCAGCAGCTTGAGTTCCGGGGAGCTGTTTTTT. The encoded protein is CASSLSSGELFF.

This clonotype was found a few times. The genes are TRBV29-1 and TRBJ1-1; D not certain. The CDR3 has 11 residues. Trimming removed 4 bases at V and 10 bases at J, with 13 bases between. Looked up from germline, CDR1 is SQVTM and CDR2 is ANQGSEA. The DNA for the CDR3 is TGCAGCGTTGTGGTGGGGTTGGCAGCTTTCTTT. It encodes CSVVVGLAAFF.

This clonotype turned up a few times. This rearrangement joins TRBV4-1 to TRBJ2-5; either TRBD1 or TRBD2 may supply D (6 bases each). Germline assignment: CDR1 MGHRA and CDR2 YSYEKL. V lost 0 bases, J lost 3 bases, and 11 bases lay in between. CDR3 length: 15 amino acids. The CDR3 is CASSQDPGEEETQYF. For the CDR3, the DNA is TGCGCCAGCAGCCAAGACCCAGGGGAGGAAGAGACCCAGTACTTC.

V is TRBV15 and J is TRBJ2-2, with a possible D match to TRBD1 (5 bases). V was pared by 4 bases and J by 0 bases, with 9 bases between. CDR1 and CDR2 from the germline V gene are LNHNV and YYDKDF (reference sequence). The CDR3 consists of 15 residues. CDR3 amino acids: CATSIDSPNTGELFF. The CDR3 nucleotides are TGTGCCACCAGCATTGACAGCCCGAACACCGGGGAGCTGTTTTTT.

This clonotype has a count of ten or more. CDR3 coding DNA: TGTGCCAGCAGTGAAGCTTTTAGGCCAGAATATAGCAATCAGCCCCAGCATTTT. Its protein product is CASSEAFRPEYSNQPQHF. This chain connects TRBV6-1 to TRBJ1-5; D remains unclear. The germline CDR1 and CDR2 sequences are MNHNS and SASEGT. The CDR3 contains 18 residues. Trimming pared 0 bases from V and 0 bases from J, leaving 15 bases between.

Here the CDR3 reads CASSASRGPSTDTQYF. CDR3 nucleotide sequence: TGTGCCAGCAGCGCGTCGCGGGGGCCTAGCACAGATACGCAGTATTTT. The J gene is TRBJ2-3, the V gene TRBV11-2; D is possibly TRBD2 (7 bases). This CDR3 is built from 16 residues. The germline V and J ends were trimmed by 5 bases and 0 bases, with 15 bases remaining between them. Looked up from germline, CDR1 is SGHAT and CDR2 is FQNNGV.

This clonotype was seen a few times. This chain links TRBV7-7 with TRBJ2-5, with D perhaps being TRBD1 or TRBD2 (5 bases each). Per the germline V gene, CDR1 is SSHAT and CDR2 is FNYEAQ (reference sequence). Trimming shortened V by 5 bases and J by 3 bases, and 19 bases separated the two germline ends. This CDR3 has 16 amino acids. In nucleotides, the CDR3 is TGTGCCAGCAGCCCGGGACGGACGATAGAAAAAGAGACCCAGTACTTC. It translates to CASSPGRTIEKETQYF.

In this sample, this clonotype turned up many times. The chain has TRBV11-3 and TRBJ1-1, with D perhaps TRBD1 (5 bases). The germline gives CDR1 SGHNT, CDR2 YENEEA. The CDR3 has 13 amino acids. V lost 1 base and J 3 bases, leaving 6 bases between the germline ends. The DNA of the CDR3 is TGTGCCAGCAGCTTAGGGACACACACTGAAGCTTTCTTT. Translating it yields CASSLGTHTEAFF.

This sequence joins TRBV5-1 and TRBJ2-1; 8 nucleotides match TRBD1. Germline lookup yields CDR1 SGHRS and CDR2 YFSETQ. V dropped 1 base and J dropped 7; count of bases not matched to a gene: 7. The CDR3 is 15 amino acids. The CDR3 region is CASSLPPRTGNEQFF. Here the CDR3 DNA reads TGCGCCAGCAGCTTGCCCCCAAGGACAGGGAATGAGCAGTTCTTC.

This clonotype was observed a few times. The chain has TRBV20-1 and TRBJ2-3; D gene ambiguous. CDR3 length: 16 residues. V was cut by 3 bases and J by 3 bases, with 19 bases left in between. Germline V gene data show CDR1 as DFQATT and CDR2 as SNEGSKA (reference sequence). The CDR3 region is CSARNPPGTGTDTQYF. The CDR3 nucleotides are TGCAGTGCTAGGAACCCGCCGGGCACGGGTACAGATACGCAGTATTTT.

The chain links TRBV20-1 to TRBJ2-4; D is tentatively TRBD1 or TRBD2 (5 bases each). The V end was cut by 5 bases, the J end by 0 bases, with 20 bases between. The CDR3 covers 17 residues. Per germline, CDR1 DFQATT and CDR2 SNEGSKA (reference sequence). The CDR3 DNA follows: TGCAGTGCTGCGAGGCGTACGGGGACGGAAGCCAAAAACATTCAGTACTTC. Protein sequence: CSAARRTGTEAKNIQYF.

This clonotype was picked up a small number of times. DNA for the CDR3: TGTGCCAGCAGCGCCCAAACCGGGGCGAACTACGAGCAGTACTTC. This codes for CASSAQTGANYEQYF. The chain carries TRBV7-9 and TRBJ2-7, with D possibly called TRBD1 or TRBD2 (5 bases each). This CDR3 spans 15 amino acids. The V end was cut by 5 bases, the J end by 3 bases, with 17 bases between. The germline V gene encodes CDR1 SEHNR and CDR2 FQNEAQ (reference sequence).

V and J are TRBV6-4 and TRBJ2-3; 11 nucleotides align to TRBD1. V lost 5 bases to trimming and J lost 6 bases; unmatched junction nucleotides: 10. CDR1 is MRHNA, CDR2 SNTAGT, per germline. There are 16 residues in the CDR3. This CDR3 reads CASSQTPGQGDDTQYF. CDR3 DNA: TGTGCCAGCAGTCAGACCCCGGGACAGGGGGACGATACGCAGTATTTT.

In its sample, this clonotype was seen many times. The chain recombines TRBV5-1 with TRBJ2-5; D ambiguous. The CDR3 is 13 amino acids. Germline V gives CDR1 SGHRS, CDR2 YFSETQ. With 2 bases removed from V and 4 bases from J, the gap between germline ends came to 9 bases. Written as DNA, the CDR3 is TGCGCCAGCAGCTTCCCACTGGCAGAGACCCAGTACTTC. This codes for CASSFPLAETQYF.

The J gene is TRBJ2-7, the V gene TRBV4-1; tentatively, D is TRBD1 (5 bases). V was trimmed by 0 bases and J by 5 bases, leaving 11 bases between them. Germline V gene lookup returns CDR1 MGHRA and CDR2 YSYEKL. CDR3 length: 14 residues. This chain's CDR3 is CASSQDPQGHEQYF. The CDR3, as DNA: TGCGCCAGCAGCCAAGATCCTCAGGGCCACGAGCAGTACTTC.

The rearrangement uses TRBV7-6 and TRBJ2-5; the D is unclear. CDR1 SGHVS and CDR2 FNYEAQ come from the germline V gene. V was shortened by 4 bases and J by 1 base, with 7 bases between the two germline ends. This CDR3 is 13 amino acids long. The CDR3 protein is CASSSELQETQYF. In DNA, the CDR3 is TGTGCCAGCAGCTCCGAGCTCCAAGAGACCCAGTACTTC.

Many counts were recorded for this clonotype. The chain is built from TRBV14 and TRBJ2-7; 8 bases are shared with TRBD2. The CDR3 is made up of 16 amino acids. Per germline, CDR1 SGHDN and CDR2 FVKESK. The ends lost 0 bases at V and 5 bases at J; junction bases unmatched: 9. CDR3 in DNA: TGTGCCAGCAGCCAAGATGGCAGACTAGCGTGGGACGAGCAGTACTTC. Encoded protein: CASSQDGRLAWDEQYF.

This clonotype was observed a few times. The CDR3 here is CASSQETQGIRDTQYF. CDR3 in DNA: TGTGCCAGCAGCCAAGAGACGCAGGGGATTAGAGATACGCAGTATTTT. The chain is built from TRBV3-1 and TRBJ2-3; D might be TRBD1 (6 bases). CDR1 and CDR2 from the germline V gene are LGHDT and YNNKEL (reference sequence). CDR3 length: 16 residues. The V and J ends lost 0 bases and 5 bases respectively, with 15 bases between them.